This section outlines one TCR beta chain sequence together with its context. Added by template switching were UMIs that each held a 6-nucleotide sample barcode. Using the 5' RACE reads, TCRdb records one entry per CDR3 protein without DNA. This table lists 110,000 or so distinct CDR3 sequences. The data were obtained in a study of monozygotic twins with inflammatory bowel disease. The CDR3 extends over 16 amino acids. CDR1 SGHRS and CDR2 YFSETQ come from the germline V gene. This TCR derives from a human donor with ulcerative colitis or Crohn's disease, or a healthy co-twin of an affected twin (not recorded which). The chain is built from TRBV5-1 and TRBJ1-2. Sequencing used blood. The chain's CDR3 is CASSLQGRAENYGYTF.